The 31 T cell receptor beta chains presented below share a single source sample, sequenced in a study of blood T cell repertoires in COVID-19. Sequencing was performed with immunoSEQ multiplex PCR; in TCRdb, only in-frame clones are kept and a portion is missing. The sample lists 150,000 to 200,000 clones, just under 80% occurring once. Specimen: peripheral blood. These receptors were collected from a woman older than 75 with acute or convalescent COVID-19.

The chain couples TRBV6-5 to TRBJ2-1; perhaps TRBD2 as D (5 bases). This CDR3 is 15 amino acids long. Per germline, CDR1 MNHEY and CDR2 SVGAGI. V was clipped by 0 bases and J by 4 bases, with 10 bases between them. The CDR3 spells CASSYSSDTYNEQFF. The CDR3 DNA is TGTGCCAGCAGTTACTCTAGCGACACGTACAATGAGCAGTTCTTC.

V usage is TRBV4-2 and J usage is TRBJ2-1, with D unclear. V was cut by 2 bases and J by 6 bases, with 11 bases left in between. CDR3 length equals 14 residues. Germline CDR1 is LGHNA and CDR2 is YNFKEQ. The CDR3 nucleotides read TGTGCCAGCAGCCAAATGCTGGCTAGCAATGAGCAGTTCTTC. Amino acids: CASSQMLASNEQFF.

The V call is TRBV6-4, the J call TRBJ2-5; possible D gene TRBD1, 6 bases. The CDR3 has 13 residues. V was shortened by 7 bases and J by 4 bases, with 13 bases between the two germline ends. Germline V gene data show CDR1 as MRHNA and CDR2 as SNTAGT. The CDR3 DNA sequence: TGTGCCAGCACTTGGGGGCAAAGAGAGACCCAGTACTTC. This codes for CASTWGQRETQYF.

The DNA for the CDR3 is TGTGCCAGCAGCCCACTCTCTGGGGCCAACGTCCTGACTTTC. Its translation: CASSPLSGANVLTF. The V gene is TRBV9, the J gene TRBJ2-6, with D unclear. Germline-derived CDR1 and CDR2 are SGDLS and YYNGEE. This CDR3 has 14 amino acids. Deletions cut 4 bases from V and 0 bases from J, with 5 bases between.

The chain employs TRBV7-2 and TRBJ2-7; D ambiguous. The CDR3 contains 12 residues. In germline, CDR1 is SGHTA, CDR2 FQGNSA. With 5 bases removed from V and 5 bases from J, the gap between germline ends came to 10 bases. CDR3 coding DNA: TGTGCCAGCAGCCCCGCAGGCCACGAGCAGTACTTC. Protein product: CASSPAGHEQYF.

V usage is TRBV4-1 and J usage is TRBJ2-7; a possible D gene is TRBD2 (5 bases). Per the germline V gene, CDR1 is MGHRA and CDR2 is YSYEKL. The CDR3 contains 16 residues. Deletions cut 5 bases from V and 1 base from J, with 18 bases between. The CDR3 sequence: CASSLAPPPLSYEQYF. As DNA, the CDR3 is TGCGCCAGCAGCTTAGCGCCGCCCCCCCTATCCTACGAGCAGTACTTC.

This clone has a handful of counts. The CDR3 here is CAWNSRVYGYTF. CDR3 DNA sequence: TGTGCCTGGAATAGCAGGGTATATGGCTACACCTTC. V and J are TRBV30 and TRBJ1-2; tentatively, D is TRBD1 (5 bases). This CDR3 spans 12 amino acids. V lost 4 bases to trimming and J lost 5 bases, with 11 bases between them. CDR1 and CDR2 (germline): GTSNPN, SVGIG (reference sequence).

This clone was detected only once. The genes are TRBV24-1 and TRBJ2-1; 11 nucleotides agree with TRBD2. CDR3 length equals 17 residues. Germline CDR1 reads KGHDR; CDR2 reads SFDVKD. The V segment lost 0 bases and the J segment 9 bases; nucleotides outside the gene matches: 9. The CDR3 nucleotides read TGTGCCACCAGTGATTTGTTTAGCGGGAGGGCCTTTGCTGAGCAGTTCTTC. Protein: CATSDLFSGRAFAEQFF.

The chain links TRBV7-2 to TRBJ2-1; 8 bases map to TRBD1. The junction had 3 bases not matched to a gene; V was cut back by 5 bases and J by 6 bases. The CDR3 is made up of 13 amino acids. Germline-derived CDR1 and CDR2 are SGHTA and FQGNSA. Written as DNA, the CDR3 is TGTGCCAGCAGCCTTGGACAGGGCAATGAGCAGTTCTTC. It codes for CASSLGQGNEQFF.

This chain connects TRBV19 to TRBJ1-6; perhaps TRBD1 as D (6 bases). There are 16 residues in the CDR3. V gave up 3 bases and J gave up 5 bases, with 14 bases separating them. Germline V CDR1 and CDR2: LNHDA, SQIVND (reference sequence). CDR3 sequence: CASSMTGGRNNSPLHF. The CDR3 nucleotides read TGTGCCAGTAGTATGACGGGGGGCAGGAATAATTCACCCCTCCACTTT.

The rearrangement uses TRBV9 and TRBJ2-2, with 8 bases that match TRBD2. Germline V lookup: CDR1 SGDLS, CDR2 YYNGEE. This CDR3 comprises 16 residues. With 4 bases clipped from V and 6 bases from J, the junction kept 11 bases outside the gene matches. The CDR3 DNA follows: TGTGCCAGCAGCCCCTTGGCGGGGGGACGCCCCGGGGAGCTGTTTTTT. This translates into CASSPLAGGRPGELFF.

CDR3 sequence (DNA): TGTGCCTGTATGGACACCGAAATTCTGTCCCTCCACTTT. This translates into CACMDTEILSLHF. The chain recombines TRBV30 with TRBJ1-6, with D possibly TRBD1 on 5 matching bases. V gave up 6 bases and J gave up 14 bases, with 20 bases separating them. This CDR3 comprises 13 residues. The V gene's germline CDR1 is GTSNPN and CDR2 SVGIG (reference sequence).

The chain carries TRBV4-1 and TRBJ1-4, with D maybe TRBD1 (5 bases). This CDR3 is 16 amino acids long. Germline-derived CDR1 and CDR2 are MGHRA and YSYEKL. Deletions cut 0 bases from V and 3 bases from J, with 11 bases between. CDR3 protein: CASSQDGGGPNEKLFF. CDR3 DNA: TGCGCCAGCAGCCAAGATGGGGGGGGACCTAATGAAAAACTGTTTTTT.

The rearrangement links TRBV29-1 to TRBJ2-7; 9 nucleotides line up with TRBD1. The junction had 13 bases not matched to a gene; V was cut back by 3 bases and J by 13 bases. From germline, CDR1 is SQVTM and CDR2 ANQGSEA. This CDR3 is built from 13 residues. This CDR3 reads CSVEAGPGQGQYF. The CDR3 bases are TGCAGCGTTGAGGCGGGACCGGGACAGGGCCAATACTTC.

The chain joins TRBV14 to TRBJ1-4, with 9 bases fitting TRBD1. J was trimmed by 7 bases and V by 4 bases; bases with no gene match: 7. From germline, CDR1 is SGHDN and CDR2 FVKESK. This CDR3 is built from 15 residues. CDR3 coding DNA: TGTGCCAGCAGCCGACTGGACAGGGGCGTTGAAAAACTGTTTTTT. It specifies CASSRLDRGVEKLFF.

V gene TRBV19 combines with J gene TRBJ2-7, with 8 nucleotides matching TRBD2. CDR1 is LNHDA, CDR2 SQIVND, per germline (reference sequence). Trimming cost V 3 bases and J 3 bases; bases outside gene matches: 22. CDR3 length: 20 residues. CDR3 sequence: CASSMIYGPSLAGGLYEQYF. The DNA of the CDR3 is TGTGCCAGTAGTATGATTTACGGACCGTCCCTGGCGGGAGGCCTCTACGAGCAGTACTTC.

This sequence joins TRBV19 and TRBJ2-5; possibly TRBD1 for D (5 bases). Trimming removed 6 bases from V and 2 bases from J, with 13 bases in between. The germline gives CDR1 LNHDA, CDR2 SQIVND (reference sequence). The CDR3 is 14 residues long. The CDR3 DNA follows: TGTGCCAGTAGCGAGACAGCTACTCAAGAGACCCAGTACTTC. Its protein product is CASSETATQETQYF.

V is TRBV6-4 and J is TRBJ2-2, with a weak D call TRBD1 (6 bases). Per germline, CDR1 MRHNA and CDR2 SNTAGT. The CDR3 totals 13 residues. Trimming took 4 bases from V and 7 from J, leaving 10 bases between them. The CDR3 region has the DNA TGTGCCAGCAGTGCAGAGGGGGTCGGGGAGCTGTTTTTT. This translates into CASSAEGVGELFF.

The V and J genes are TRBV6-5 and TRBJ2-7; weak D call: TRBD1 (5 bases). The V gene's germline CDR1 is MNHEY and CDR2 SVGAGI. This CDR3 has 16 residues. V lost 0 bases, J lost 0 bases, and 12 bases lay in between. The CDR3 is CASSYSTGHYSYEQYF. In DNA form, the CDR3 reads TGTGCCAGCAGTTACTCGACTGGACACTACTCCTACGAGCAGTACTTC.

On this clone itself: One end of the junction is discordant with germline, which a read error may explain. The CDR3 here is CARRGQGARAHQLLHNEQFF. The DNA for the CDR3 is TGCGCCCGCAGAGGACAGGGGGCGCGGGCTCATCAACTTTTACACAATGAGCAGTTCTTC. This chain joins TRBV10-2 and TRBJ2-1; 11 bases align to TRBD1. CDR1 is WSHSY and CDR2 is SAAADI in the germline V gene. CDR3 length: 20 residues.

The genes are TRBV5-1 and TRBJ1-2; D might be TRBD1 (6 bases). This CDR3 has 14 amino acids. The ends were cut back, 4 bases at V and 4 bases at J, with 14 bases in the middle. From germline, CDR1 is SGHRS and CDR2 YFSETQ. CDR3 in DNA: TGCGCCAGCAGCAGGGAGGGGGGAGCCTATGGCTACACCTTC. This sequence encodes CASSREGGAYGYTF.

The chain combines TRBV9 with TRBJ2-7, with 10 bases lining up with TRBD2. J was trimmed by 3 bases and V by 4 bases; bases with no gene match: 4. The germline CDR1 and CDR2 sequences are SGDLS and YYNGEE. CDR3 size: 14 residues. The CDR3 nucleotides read TGTGCCAGCAGCCCCCGGACTAGCGGCTACGAGCAGTACTTC. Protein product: CASSPRTSGYEQYF.

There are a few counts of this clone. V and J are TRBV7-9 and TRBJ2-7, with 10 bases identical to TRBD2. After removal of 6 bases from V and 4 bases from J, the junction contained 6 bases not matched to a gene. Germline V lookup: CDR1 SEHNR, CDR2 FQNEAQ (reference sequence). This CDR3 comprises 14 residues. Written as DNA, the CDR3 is TGTGCCAGCAGTCTAAGCGGGAGGGGATACGAGCAGTACTTC. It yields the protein CASSLSGRGYEQYF.

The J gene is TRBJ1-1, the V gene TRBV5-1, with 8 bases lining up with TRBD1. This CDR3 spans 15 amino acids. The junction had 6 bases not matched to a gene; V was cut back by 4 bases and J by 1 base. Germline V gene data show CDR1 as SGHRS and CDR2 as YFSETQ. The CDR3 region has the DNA TGCGCCAGCAGCACGACAGGGGCCTCGAACACTGAAGCTTTCTTT. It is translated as CASSTTGASNTEAFF.

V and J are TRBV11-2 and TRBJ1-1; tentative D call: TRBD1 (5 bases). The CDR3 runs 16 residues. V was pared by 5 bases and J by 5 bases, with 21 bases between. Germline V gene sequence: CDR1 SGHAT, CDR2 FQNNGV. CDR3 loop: CASSQLLPGRGTEAFF. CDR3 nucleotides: TGTGCCAGCAGCCAACTCCTCCCGGGGAGGGGTACTGAAGCTTTCTTT. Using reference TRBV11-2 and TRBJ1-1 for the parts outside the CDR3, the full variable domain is EAGVAQSPRYKIIEKRQSVAFWCNPISGHATLYWYQQILGQGPKLLIQFQNNGVVDDSQLPKDRFSAERLKGVDSTLKIQPAKLEDSAVYLCASSQLLPGRGTEAFFGQGTRLTVV.

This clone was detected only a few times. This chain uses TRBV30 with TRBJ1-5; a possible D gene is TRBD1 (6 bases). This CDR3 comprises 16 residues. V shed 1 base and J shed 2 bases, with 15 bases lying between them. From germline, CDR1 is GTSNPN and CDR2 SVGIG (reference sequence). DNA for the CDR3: TGTGCCTGGAGTGCCCCGGGACACCTGGGCAATCAGCCCCAGCATTTT. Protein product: CAWSAPGHLGNQPQHF.

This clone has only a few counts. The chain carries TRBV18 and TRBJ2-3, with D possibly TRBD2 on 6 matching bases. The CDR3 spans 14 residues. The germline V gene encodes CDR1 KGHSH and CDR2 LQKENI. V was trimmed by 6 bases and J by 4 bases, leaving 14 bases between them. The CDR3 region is CASSSRRGPDTQYF. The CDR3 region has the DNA TGTGCCAGCTCGTCCAGGAGGGGACCAGATACGCAGTATTTT. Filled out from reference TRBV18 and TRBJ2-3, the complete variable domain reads NAGVMQNPRHLVRRRGQEARLRCSPMKGHSHVYWYRQLPEEGLKFMVYLQKENIIDESGMPKERFSAEFPKEGPSILRIQQVVRGDSAAYFCASSSRRGPDTQYFGPGTRLTVL.

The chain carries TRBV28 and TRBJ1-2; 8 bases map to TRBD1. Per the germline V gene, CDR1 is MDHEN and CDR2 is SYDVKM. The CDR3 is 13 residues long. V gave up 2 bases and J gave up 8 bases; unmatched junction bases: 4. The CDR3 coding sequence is TGTGCCAGCAGTTTAGGGGACAGGCCCGGCTACACCTTC. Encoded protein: CASSLGDRPGYTF.

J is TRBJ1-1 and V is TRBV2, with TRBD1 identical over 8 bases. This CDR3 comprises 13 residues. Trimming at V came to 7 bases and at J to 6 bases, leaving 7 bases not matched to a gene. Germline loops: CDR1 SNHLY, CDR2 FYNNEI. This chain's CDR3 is CASTGQGVAEAFF. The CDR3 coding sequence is TGTGCCAGCACAGGACAGGGAGTCGCTGAAGCTTTCTTT.

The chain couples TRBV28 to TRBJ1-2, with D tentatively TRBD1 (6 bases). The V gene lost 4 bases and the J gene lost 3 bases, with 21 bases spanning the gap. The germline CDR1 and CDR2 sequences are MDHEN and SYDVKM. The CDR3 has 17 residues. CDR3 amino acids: CASSSQRWGQRDYGYTF. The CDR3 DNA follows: TGTGCCAGCAGTTCCCAGAGATGGGGACAAAGGGACTATGGCTACACCTTC.

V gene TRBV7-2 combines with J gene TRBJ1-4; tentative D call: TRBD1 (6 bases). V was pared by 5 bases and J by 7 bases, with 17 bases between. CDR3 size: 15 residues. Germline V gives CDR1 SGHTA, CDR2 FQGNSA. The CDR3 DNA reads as TGTGCCAGCAGCCAACAGGGCGCTGGGGGTGAAAAACTGTTTTTT. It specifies CASSQQGAGGEKLFF. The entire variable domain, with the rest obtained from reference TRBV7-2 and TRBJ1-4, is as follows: GAGVSQSPSNKVTEKGKDVELRCDPISGHTALYWYRQSLGQGLEFLIYFQGNSAPDKSGLPSDRFSAERTGGSVSTLTIQRTQQEDSAVYLCASSQQGAGGEKLFFGSGTQLSVL.